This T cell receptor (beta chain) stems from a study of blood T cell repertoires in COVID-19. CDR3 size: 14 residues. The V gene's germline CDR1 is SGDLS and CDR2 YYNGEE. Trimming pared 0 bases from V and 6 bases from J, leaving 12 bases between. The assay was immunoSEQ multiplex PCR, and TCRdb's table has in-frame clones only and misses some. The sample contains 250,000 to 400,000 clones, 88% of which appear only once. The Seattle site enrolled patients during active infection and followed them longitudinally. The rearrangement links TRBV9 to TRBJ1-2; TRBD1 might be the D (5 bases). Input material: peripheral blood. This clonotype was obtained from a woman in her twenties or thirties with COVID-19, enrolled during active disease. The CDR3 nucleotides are TGTGCCAGCAGCGTAGAGGGAGGGGCGAATGGCTACACCTTC. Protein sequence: CASSVEGGANGYTF.